Listed here is a single TCR beta chain. This clonotype appeared a few times. Which antigen it targets is not known. No much larger clone is present one base from it, and per-base qualities are unavailable. TCR beta CDR3 regions were amplified from RNA transcripts. The first round of RT-PCR for the TCR CDR3 was performed with the HTBI primer set and the Qiagen OneStep RT-PCR kit. The libraries were constructed in a second round of multiplex PCR and then size-selected and purified. Libraries were sequenced paired-end with 100 bp reads on an Illumina HiSeq2000. As for the authors' bioinformatics: Raw data were processed with SOAPnuke, discarding reads with adapters, uncalled bases, mean Phred below 15, or no exact constant-primer or identifier match. COPE v1.2.5 was used to merge high-quality paired reads, and clonotypes were defined as unique nucleotide sequences. Clonotypes were aligned to IMGT TRBV, TRBD and TRBJ reference segments using MiTCR v1.1. The analysis was restricted to V-J combinations with a frequency above 0.0001, which together covered over 99% of the repertoires. The TCS score was defined as F50 (clonal expansion) divided by E x V (chaos), with BLOSUM62-based TCRdist calculated between CDR3 peptides within each V-J. Welch's t-statistics and random forest reduced 514 V-J features to about 13, which were used in a naive Bayes classifier (R e1071). Thyroid-blood repertoire similarity was quantified with the Morisita-Horn index. Clones were called with MiXCR by TCRdb after fastp trimmed the public reads at Q25, and only in-frame beta chains were retained. Entries that share a CDR3 protein sequence are merged under the most common genes and DNA. The V and J calls and clone size come from TCRdb's table, not from the authors' own analysis. The sample table lists about 570,000 distinct CDR3 sequences, 46% of them with a count of one. 15% to 20% of the sample rests with the top ten.

This sample was included in a study of T cells in Graves' hyperthyroidism and ophthalmopathy (dated by TCRdb to 2018 to 2020). Study-level background: TCR V-J signatures able to tell the groups apart were searched for in a discovery cohort of 90 to 100 patients, of whom around 42 had Graves' ophthalmopathy and under 65 had stable Graves' hyperthyroidism. Prospective prediction of ophthalmopathy was tested in an independent validation cohort of fewer than 20 hyperthyroidism patients and approximately 17 patients who later progressed to ophthalmopathy. For training and testing, the 100 patients in the discovery cohort were randomly divided in a 7:3 ratio. The study also compared thyroid tissue and blood T-cell repertoires from about six Graves' hyperthyroidism patients. After blood sampling, hyperthyroidism patients were treated with methimazole at a starting dose of 30 mg daily, and ophthalmopathy patients were treated with high-dose intravenous methylprednisolone. According to the paper, TCR Vbeta CDR3 sequencing was carried out on about 140 peripheral blood samples, which came from approximately 43 ophthalmopathy, 80 or so hyperthyroidism and about 17 progressor patients.

Overall study outcomes, separate from this receptor: Most expanded thyroid clonotypes (frequency above 0.001) were also detected in blood, suggesting blood repertoires may reflect thyroid immune responses. No statistical method was used to fix the sample size in advance, and group allocation was not hidden from the investigators. A model built on a 13 V-J signature distinguished ophthalmopathy from stable hyperthyroidism, reaching 85% to 90% sensitivity and around 81% specificity in cross-validation and 80%/75% in testing. In validation, progression to ophthalmopathy was predicted by the model with 65% to 71% sensitivity and just over 72% specificity, a median of approximately 7.1 months before onset.

The germline V gene supplies CDR1 SNHLY and CDR2 FYNNEI. V sheds 7 bases and J sheds 1 base, leaving 10 bases between their ends. From the cysteine through the phenylalanine, the CDR3 covers 13 amino acids. Only the CDR3 region is kept as DNA, spanning 39 bases read in frame from base 1. Patients with uncontrolled infections, other autoimmune diseases, pregnancy or lactation were excluded. Diagnoses were based on clinical symptoms, serum thyroxine and TRAb, thyroid ultrasound and orbital computed tomography. Total RNA was extracted with Trizol reagent, and quality was checked on an Agilent 2100 Bioanalyzer.

The chain was built from TRBV2 and TRBJ1-1, and possibly TRBD1, on 5 matching bases. The specimen was peripheral blood or thyroid tissue (not recorded which). The sequence derives from an adult woman with Graves' disease, either hyperthyroidism or ophthalmopathy (not recorded which). CDR3 sequence: CASNRQKNTEAFF. The DNA is as follows: TGTGCCAGCAACAGGCAGAAGAACACTGAAGCTTTCTTT.